A selection of T cell receptor beta chains follows, all from one sample in a study of CD8+ T cells in alopecia areata. Clones were sequenced by immunoSEQ multiplex PCR, and TCRdb holds only the in-frame ones, with some missing. Here the sample spans 5,500 to 7,500 clones, about 60% being singletons. Sequencing was performed on skin. These receptors were obtained from a human donor with alopecia areata. The CDR3 runs from the conserved cysteine through the conserved F or W. Fields, in order: V gene, clone size, D gene, J gene, CDR3 protein, CDR3 DNA. The D gene is left open where the match is weak. Clone size appears in some rows only: once, few, many, or a class for an expanded clone.

V gene: TRBV28
clone size: once
D gene: NA
J gene: TRBJ1-1
CDR3 protein: CASSPTGWTEAFF
CDR3 DNA: TGTGCCAGCAGTCCTACAGGGTGGACTGAAGCTTTCTTT

V gene: TRBV27
clone size: few
D gene: NA
J gene: TRBJ2-1
CDR3 protein: CASSFMHNEQFF
CDR3 DNA: TGTGCCAGCAGTTTTATGCACAATGAGCAGTTCTTC

V gene: TRBV5-1
clone size: NA
D gene: TRBD1
J gene: TRBJ2-4
CDR3 protein: CASSLGQTKNIQYF
CDR3 DNA: TGCGCCAGCAGCCTGGGACAGACCAAAAACATTCAGTACTTC

V gene: TRBV28
clone size: NA
D gene: TRBD2
J gene: TRBJ2-3
CDR3 protein: CASSFVSGGDTDTQYF
CDR3 DNA: TGTGCCAGCAGTTTTGTCAGCGGGGGAGACACAGATACGCAGTATTTT

V gene: TRBV29-1
clone size: NA
D gene: NA
J gene: TRBJ2-7
CDR3 protein: CSVLSGYEQYF
CDR3 DNA: TGCAGCGTTCTTAGCGGATACGAGCAGTACTTC

V gene: TRBV6-1
clone size: NA
D gene: NA
J gene: TRBJ1-1
CDR3 protein: CASSEYNTEAFF
CDR3 DNA: TGTGCCAGCAGTGAATACAACACTGAAGCTTTCTTT

V gene: TRBV29-1
clone size: NA
D gene: NA
J gene: TRBJ2-2
CDR3 protein: CSAESYWELFF
CDR3 DNA: TGCAGCGCCGAGAGTTACTGGGAGCTGTTTTTT

V gene: TRBV30
clone size: few
D gene: NA
J gene: TRBJ2-1
CDR3 protein: CAWSGTPLGSYNEQFF
CDR3 DNA: TGTGCCTGGAGTGGGACACCCTTGGGATCCTACAATGAGCAGTTCTTC

V gene: TRBV5-1
clone size: NA
D gene: NA
J gene: TRBJ2-7
CDR3 protein: CASSLDQRRDEQYF
CDR3 DNA: TGCGCCAGCAGCTTGGATCAGAGGCGAGACGAGCAGTACTTC

V gene: TRBV28
clone size: NA
D gene: NA
J gene: TRBJ2-7
CDR3 protein: CASSLHLGILTYEQYF
CDR3 DNA: TGTGCCAGCAGTCTTCATCTTGGGATCCTAACCTACGAGCAGTACTTC

V gene: TRBV7-9
clone size: NA
D gene: NA
J gene: TRBJ1-1
CDR3 protein: CASSLAGVIYEAFF
CDR3 DNA: TGTGCCAGCAGCTTAGCGGGGGTTATTTATGAAGCTTTCTTT

V gene: TRBV5-1
clone size: few
D gene: TRBD1
J gene: TRBJ2-2
CDR3 protein: CASSPGQGETGELFF
CDR3 DNA: TGCGCCAGCAGCCCAGGACAGGGTGAGACCGGGGAGCTGTTTTTT

V gene: TRBV15
clone size: NA
D gene: TRBD1
J gene: TRBJ1-4
CDR3 protein: CATSRDRLGQGREKLFF
CDR3 DNA: TGTGCCACCAGCAGAGATCGTCTGGGACAGGGGCGGGAAAAACTGTTTTTT

V gene: TRBV5-6
clone size: NA
D gene: NA
J gene: TRBJ2-2
CDR3 protein: CASISGTRITGELFF
CDR3 DNA: TGTGCCAGCATCTCCGGGACAAGGATCACCGGGGAGCTGTTTTTT

V gene: TRBV6-5
clone size: NA
D gene: NA
J gene: TRBJ1-4
CDR3 protein: CASGGISMREKLFF
CDR3 DNA: TGTGCCAGCGGCGGAATCTCCATGAGGGAAAAACTGTTTTTT

V gene: TRBV6-5
clone size: NA
D gene: NA
J gene: TRBJ1-5
CDR3 protein: CASSYRESQPQHF
CDR3 DNA: TGTGCCAGCAGTTACAGGGAGAGTCAGCCCCAGCATTTT

V gene: TRBV14
clone size: once
D gene: NA
J gene: TRBJ2-2
CDR3 protein: CASSQDAEPLGELFF
CDR3 DNA: TGTGCCAGCAGCCAAGACGCCGAGCCCCTCGGGGAGCTGTTTTTT

V gene: TRBV7-6
clone size: NA
D gene: NA
J gene: TRBJ2-7
CDR3 protein: CASSPRRTPTYEQYF
CDR3 DNA: TGTGCCAGCAGCCCGAGAAGGACACCAACCTACGAGCAGTACTTC

V gene: TRBV5-4
clone size: medium-sized
D gene: TRBD2
J gene: TRBJ2-3
CDR3 protein: CASSQGGTSGPDTQYF
CDR3 DNA: TGTGCCAGCAGCCAAGGCGGGACTAGCGGCCCGGATACGCAGTATTTT

V gene: TRBV21-1
clone size: NA
D gene: NA
J gene: TRBJ2-2
CDR3 protein: CASSRQESGELFF
CDR3 DNA: TGTGCCAGCAGTCGACAGGAATCGGGGGAGCTGTTTTTT

V gene: TRBV29-1
clone size: once
D gene: NA
J gene: TRBJ2-1
CDR3 protein: CSVRQYNEQFF
CDR3 DNA: TGCAGCGTGCGACAGTACAATGAGCAGTTCTTC

V gene: TRBV20-1
clone size: NA
D gene: NA
J gene: TRBJ1-2
CDR3 protein: CSAINPGYTF
CDR3 DNA: TGCAGTGCCATTAATCCTGGCTACACCTTC

V gene: TRBV5-6
clone size: NA
D gene: NA
J gene: TRBJ1-5
CDR3 protein: CASSLYSGRNQPQHF
CDR3 DNA: TGTGCCAGCAGCTTATATTCAGGGCGTAACCAGCCCCAGCATTTT

V gene: TRBV5-6
clone size: few
D gene: NA
J gene: TRBJ1-3
CDR3 protein: CASSLAQVSGNTIYF
CDR3 DNA: TGTGCCAGCAGCTTGGCCCAGGTTTCTGGAAACACCATATATTTT

V gene: TRBV28
clone size: NA
D gene: NA
J gene: TRBJ2-1
CDR3 protein: CASSSLGGVSYNEQFF
CDR3 DNA: TGTGCCAGCAGTTCCCTCGGGGGTGTCTCCTACAATGAGCAGTTCTTC

V gene: TRBV2
clone size: few
D gene: TRBD2
J gene: TRBJ2-7
CDR3 protein: CASRSGTSVEQYF
CDR3 DNA: TGTGCCAGCCGTAGCGGGACGTCCGTCGAGCAGTACTTC

V gene: TRBV10-3
clone size: NA
D gene: NA
J gene: TRBJ2-3
CDR3 protein: CAIGTLDTQYF
CDR3 DNA: TGTGCCATCGGGACCTTAGATACGCAGTATTTT

V gene: TRBV10-2
clone size: NA
D gene: TRBD2
J gene: TRBJ2-7
CDR3 protein: CASSGVSGSPYEQYF
CDR3 DNA: TGCGCCAGCAGTGGTGTTAGCGGGAGTCCCTACGAGCAGTACTTC

V gene: TRBV21-1
clone size: NA
D gene: NA
J gene: TRBJ2-1
CDR3 protein: CASRGLLATPSDNEQFF
CDR3 DNA: TGTGCCAGCAGGGGGCTGCTAGCTACACCATCCGACAATGAGCAGTTCTTC

V gene: TRBV2
clone size: few
D gene: NA
J gene: TRBJ2-7
CDR3 protein: CASVTPGLQDEQYF
CDR3 DNA: TGTGCCAGCGTGACACCGGGCCTCCAGGACGAGCAGTACTTC

V gene: TRBV5-1
clone size: NA
D gene: NA
J gene: TRBJ2-1
CDR3 protein: CASSFMRGNNEQFF
CDR3 DNA: TGCGCCAGCAGCTTTATGAGGGGGAACAATGAGCAGTTCTTC

V gene: TRBV4-2
clone size: NA
D gene: NA
J gene: TRBJ2-6
CDR3 protein: CASSRSAGANVLTF
CDR3 DNA: TGTGCCAGCAGCCGTTCGGCTGGGGCCAACGTCCTGACTTTC

V gene: TRBV11-2
clone size: NA
D gene: TRBD1
J gene: TRBJ1-6
CDR3 protein: CASSLMTGYLNSPLHF
CDR3 DNA: TGTGCCAGCAGCCTCATGACAGGGTACCTAAATTCACCCCTCCACTTT

V gene: TRBV5-1
clone size: NA
D gene: TRBD1
J gene: TRBJ1-1
CDR3 protein: CASRTGGVWIGVNTEAFF
CDR3 DNA: TGCGCCAGCAGGACAGGGGGCGTTTGGATTGGGGTGAACACTGAAGCTTTCTTT

V gene: TRBV7-9
clone size: NA
D gene: TRBD2
J gene: TRBJ2-3
CDR3 protein: CASSPSGSLGDTQYF
CDR3 DNA: TGTGCCAGCAGCCCCAGCGGGAGTCTAGGAGATACGCAGTATTTT

V gene: TRBV5-6
clone size: NA
D gene: TRBD2
J gene: TRBJ2-5
CDR3 protein: CASSLSAGGPVTQYF
CDR3 DNA: TGTGCCAGCAGCTTGTCAGCGGGAGGCCCGGTGACCCAGTACTTC

V gene: TRBV19
clone size: few
D gene: TRBD2
J gene: TRBJ2-7
CDR3 protein: CASSRTSGTYEQYF
CDR3 DNA: TGTGCCAGTAGCAGGACTAGCGGAACCTACGAGCAGTACTTC

V gene: TRBV7-2
clone size: NA
D gene: NA
J gene: TRBJ1-3
CDR3 protein: CASSLWGSGNTIYF
CDR3 DNA: TGTGCCAGCAGCTTATGGGGGTCTGGAAACACCATATATTTT

V gene: TRBV7-8
clone size: NA
D gene: NA
J gene: TRBJ2-7
CDR3 protein: CASSVLETANSYEQYF
CDR3 DNA: TGTGCCAGCAGCGTTCTGGAGACAGCAAACTCCTACGAGCAGTACTTC

V gene: TRBV11-2
clone size: NA
D gene: TRBD1
J gene: TRBJ2-4
CDR3 protein: CASSLSTGDATLAKNIQYF
CDR3 DNA: TGTGCCAGCAGCTTATCGACAGGGGACGCCACTCTAGCCAAAAACATTCAGTACTTC

V gene: TRBV29-1
clone size: NA
D gene: NA
J gene: TRBJ2-3
CDR3 protein: CSVEGALYRRADTQYF
CDR3 DNA: TGCAGCGTTGAAGGGGCCCTCTACCGGAGGGCAGATACGCAGTATTTT

V gene: TRBV18
clone size: large
D gene: TRBD2
J gene: TRBJ2-1
CDR3 protein: CASRGRTAGINEQFF
CDR3 DNA: TGTGCCAGCCGGGGTCGCACAGCGGGAATTAATGAGCAGTTCTTC

V gene: TRBV7-6
clone size: NA
D gene: NA
J gene: TRBJ2-4
CDR3 protein: CASSRSGGRIQYF
CDR3 DNA: TGTGCCAGCAGCCGCAGTGGGGGGCGCATTCAGTACTTC

V gene: TRBV28
clone size: NA
D gene: NA
J gene: TRBJ2-7
CDR3 protein: CASGGYEQYF
CDR3 DNA: TGTGCCAGCGGTGGGTACGAGCAGTACTTC

V gene: TRBV5-1
clone size: once
D gene: NA
J gene: TRBJ2-3
CDR3 protein: CASSLSRVTDTQYF
CDR3 DNA: TGCGCCAGCAGCTTGAGCCGAGTCACAGATACGCAGTATTTT

V gene: TRBV5-6
clone size: few
D gene: NA
J gene: TRBJ1-1
CDR3 protein: CASSGGRAEAFF
CDR3 DNA: TGTGCCAGCAGCGGCGGTCGGGCTGAAGCTTTCTTT

V gene: TRBV5-6
clone size: NA
D gene: NA
J gene: TRBJ2-3
CDR3 protein: CASSFKGIGTDTQYF
CDR3 DNA: TGTGCCAGCAGCTTTAAGGGGATCGGGACAGATACGCAGTATTTT

V gene: TRBV19
clone size: NA
D gene: TRBD2
J gene: TRBJ2-7
CDR3 protein: CASGEGLRYEQYF
CDR3 DNA: TGTGCCAGCGGGGAGGGACTTCGCTACGAGCAGTACTTC

V gene: TRBV6-6
clone size: medium-sized
D gene: TRBD2
J gene: TRBJ2-5
CDR3 protein: CASSFGTSGRETQYF
CDR3 DNA: TGTGCCAGCAGTTTCGGGACTAGCGGGAGAGAGACCCAGTACTTC

V gene: TRBV6-1
clone size: NA
D gene: TRBD1
J gene: TRBJ1-5
CDR3 protein: CASSRDRDRGQPQHF
CDR3 DNA: TGTGCCAGCAGTCGAGACCGGGACAGGGGACAGCCCCAGCATTTT

V gene: TRBV5-4
clone size: few
D gene: TRBD1
J gene: TRBJ1-4
CDR3 protein: CASSNDRGSEKLFF
CDR3 DNA: TGTGCCAGCAGCAACGACAGGGGAAGTGAAAAACTGTTTTTT

V gene: TRBV6-1
clone size: once
D gene: TRBD1
J gene: TRBJ2-1
CDR3 protein: CASSGGQGGYNEQFF
CDR3 DNA: TGTGCCAGCAGTGGAGGACAGGGGGGTTACAATGAGCAGTTCTTC

V gene: TRBV6-5
clone size: once
D gene: NA
J gene: TRBJ2-5
CDR3 protein: CASSYGAGLEQYF
CDR3 DNA: TGTGCCAGCAGTTACGGGGCAGGGTTAGAGCAGTACTTC

V gene: TRBV4-2
clone size: NA
D gene: TRBD2
J gene: TRBJ2-1
CDR3 protein: CASSRAGDSYNEQFF
CDR3 DNA: TGTGCCAGCAGCCGGGCGGGAGACTCCTACAATGAGCAGTTCTTC

V gene: TRBV28
clone size: NA
D gene: NA
J gene: TRBJ2-5
CDR3 protein: CASSLPGVGQETQYF
CDR3 DNA: TGTGCCAGCAGTTTGCCCGGAGTGGGCCAAGAGACCCAGTACTTC

V gene: TRBV7-8
clone size: few
D gene: TRBD2
J gene: TRBJ2-1
CDR3 protein: CASARRAGGKEWEQFF
CDR3 DNA: TGTGCCAGCGCCCGAAGAGCGGGAGGAAAAGAATGGGAGCAGTTCTTC

V gene: TRBV5-1
clone size: few
D gene: TRBD1
J gene: TRBJ2-5
CDR3 protein: CASSSGQHQETQYF
CDR3 DNA: TGCGCCAGCAGCTCGGGACAGCACCAAGAGACCCAGTACTTC

V gene: TRBV18
clone size: NA
D gene: NA
J gene: TRBJ2-7
CDR3 protein: CASSPSGSYEQYF
CDR3 DNA: TGTGCCAGCTCACCCTCAGGTTCCTACGAGCAGTACTTC

V gene: TRBV18
clone size: NA
D gene: NA
J gene: TRBJ1-2
CDR3 protein: CASSHGPYYGYTF
CDR3 DNA: TGTGCCAGCTCCCACGGGCCCTACTATGGCTACACCTTC

V gene: TRBV19
clone size: NA
D gene: TRBD2
J gene: TRBJ2-1
CDR3 protein: CASSVTSGDYNEQFF
CDR3 DNA: TGTGCCAGTAGTGTGACTAGCGGGGATTACAATGAGCAGTTCTTC